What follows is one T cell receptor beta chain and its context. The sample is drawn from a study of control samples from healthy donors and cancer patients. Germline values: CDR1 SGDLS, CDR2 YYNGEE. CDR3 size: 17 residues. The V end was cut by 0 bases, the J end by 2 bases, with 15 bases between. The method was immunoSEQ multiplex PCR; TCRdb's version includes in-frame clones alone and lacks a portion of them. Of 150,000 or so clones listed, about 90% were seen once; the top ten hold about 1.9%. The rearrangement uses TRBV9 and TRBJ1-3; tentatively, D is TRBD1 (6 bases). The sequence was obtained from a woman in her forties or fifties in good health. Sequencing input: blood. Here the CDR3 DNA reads TGTGCCAGCAGCGTAGTAGGAGGGGGGAATACTGGAAACACCATATATTTT. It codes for CASSVVGGGNTGNTIYF.